A selection of T cell receptor beta chains follows, all from one sample in a study of response to subunit inactivated influenza vaccine. TCRdb re-called the RT-PCR reads with MiXCR, one entry per CDR3 protein. Here the sample spans roughly 160,000 distinct CDR3 sequences, roughly 11% being singletons. The input for sequencing was non-naive T cells sorted from PBMCs, taken roughly 48 days after vaccination. The receptors stem from a man between 45 and 60 years old who received an inactivated influenza vaccine. The CDR3 runs from the conserved cysteine through the conserved F or W. Each record gives: J gene, V gene, clone size, D gene, CDR3 protein, CDR3 DNA. D genes are given only for firm matches. Expanded clones get a size class; other rows say once, few or many, or leave the size out.

j_call: TRBJ1-1
v_call: TRBV6-1
clone_size: many
d_call: -
cdr3_aa: CASRYTEAFF
cdr3_nt: TGTGCCAGCAGGTACACTGAAGCTTTCTTT

j_call: TRBJ1-1
v_call: TRBV4-3
clone_size: few
d_call: -
cdr3_aa: CASSQCVASTGDQNTEAFF
cdr3_nt: TGCGCCAGCAGCCAATGTGTCGCATCGACTGGAGACCAGAACACTGAAGCTTTCTTT

j_call: TRBJ2-3
v_call: TRBV14
clone_size: many
d_call: -
cdr3_aa: CASSQDGTGNTDTQYF
cdr3_nt: TGTGCCAGCAGCCAAGACGGGACTGGGAACACAGATACGCAGTATTTT

j_call: TRBJ2-3
v_call: TRBV20-1
clone_size: -
d_call: -
cdr3_aa: CSARRLGEDTQYF
cdr3_nt: TGCAGTGCTAGGCGACTGGGTGAGGATACGCAGTATTTT

j_call: TRBJ1-3
v_call: TRBV5-5
clone_size: few
d_call: -
cdr3_aa: CASSYTGTVTWGNTIYF
cdr3_nt: TGTGCCAGCAGTTATACAGGGACTGTGACATGGGGAAACACCATATATTTT

j_call: TRBJ1-2
v_call: TRBV20-1
clone_size: once
d_call: TRBD1
cdr3_aa: CSARDWTGQGYTF
cdr3_nt: TGCAGTGCTAGAGATTGGACAGGGCAAGGCTACACCTTC

j_call: TRBJ1-1
v_call: TRBV28
clone_size: -
d_call: -
cdr3_aa: CASSPPQGRTNTEAFF
cdr3_nt: TGTGCCAGCAGTCCCCCTCAAGGGCGGACGAACACTGAAGCTTTCTTT

j_call: TRBJ2-3
v_call: TRBV5-1
clone_size: few
d_call: TRBD2
cdr3_aa: CASSLAVLAETDTQYF
cdr3_nt: TGCGCCAGCAGCTTGGCGGTTCTAGCGGAGACAGATACGCAGTATTTT

j_call: TRBJ2-6
v_call: TRBV28
clone_size: many
d_call: -
cdr3_aa: CASSLLTGANVLTF
cdr3_nt: TGTGCCAGCAGTTTGCTGACTGGGGCCAACGTCCTGACTTTC

j_call: TRBJ1-1
v_call: TRBV3-1
clone_size: -
d_call: -
cdr3_aa: CASSQGVGPHTEAFF
cdr3_nt: TGTGCCAGCAGCCAAGGGGTAGGACCACACACTGAAGCTTTCTTT

j_call: TRBJ2-2
v_call: TRBV7-9
clone_size: many
d_call: -
cdr3_aa: CASSHTGKNTGELFF
cdr3_nt: TGTGCCAGCAGCCACACCGGGAAGAACACCGGGGAGCTGTTTTTT

j_call: TRBJ2-1
v_call: TRBV7-8
clone_size: -
d_call: -
cdr3_aa: CASSLADGRRDNEQFF
cdr3_nt: TGTGCCAGCAGCTTAGCGGATGGGAGGCGGGACAATGAGCAGTTCTTC

j_call: TRBJ2-3
v_call: TRBV5-1
clone_size: many
d_call: -
cdr3_aa: CASTTGMATDTQYF
cdr3_nt: TGCGCCAGCACCACGGGGATGGCCACAGATACGCAGTATTTT

j_call: TRBJ2-5
v_call: TRBV5-1
clone_size: many
d_call: -
cdr3_aa: CASSSHDGGTQYF
cdr3_nt: TGCGCCAGCAGCTCCCATGATGGAGGGACCCAGTACTTC

j_call: TRBJ2-2
v_call: TRBV4-3
clone_size: many
d_call: TRBD2
cdr3_aa: CASSQSLGLAGGELFF
cdr3_nt: TGCGCCAGCAGCCAGAGCCTGGGACTAGCGGGAGGGGAGCTGTTTTTT

j_call: TRBJ2-1
v_call: TRBV20-1
clone_size: -
d_call: TRBD2
cdr3_aa: CSARDAGGLNEQFF
cdr3_nt: TGCAGTGCTAGAGACGCGGGGGGGCTCAATGAGCAGTTCTTC

j_call: TRBJ2-5
v_call: TRBV7-2
clone_size: few
d_call: -
cdr3_aa: CASSPASAETQYF
cdr3_nt: TGTGCCAGCAGCCCGGCTAGTGCTGAGACCCAGTACTTC

j_call: TRBJ2-6
v_call: TRBV6-1
clone_size: few
d_call: -
cdr3_aa: CASTRAGANVLTF
cdr3_nt: TGTGCCAGCACTCGGGCTGGGGCCAACGTCCTGACTTTC

j_call: TRBJ2-7
v_call: TRBV4-2
clone_size: few
d_call: -
cdr3_aa: CASSRGLTYEQYF
cdr3_nt: TGTGCCAGCAGCCGCGGCCTCACCTACGAGCAGTACTTC

j_call: TRBJ2-7
v_call: TRBV2
clone_size: -
d_call: -
cdr3_aa: CASTEGGTYEQYF
cdr3_nt: TGTGCCAGCACGGAGGGGGGGACCTACGAGCAGTACTTC

j_call: TRBJ2-3
v_call: TRBV20-1
clone_size: many
d_call: TRBD2
cdr3_aa: CSAPPGGDFLRDTQYF
cdr3_nt: TGCAGTGCTCCCCCTGGGGGGGACTTTCTAAGAGATACGCAGTATTTT

j_call: TRBJ2-5
v_call: TRBV4-3
clone_size: -
d_call: -
cdr3_aa: CASSQDGGKGTQYF
cdr3_nt: TGCGCCAGCAGCCAAGACGGCGGGAAGGGGACCCAGTACTTC

j_call: TRBJ2-7
v_call: TRBV20-1
clone_size: few
d_call: TRBD1
cdr3_aa: CSAWGQIQYEQYF
cdr3_nt: TGCAGTGCTTGGGGACAGATACAATACGAGCAGTACTTC

j_call: TRBJ2-5
v_call: TRBV20-1
clone_size: -
d_call: TRBD2
cdr3_aa: CSARVFSGGSQETQYF
cdr3_nt: TGCAGTGCTAGAGTTTTTAGCGGGGGATCACAAGAGACCCAGTACTTC

j_call: TRBJ1-1
v_call: TRBV29-1
clone_size: -
d_call: -
cdr3_aa: CSVKKASGNTEAFF
cdr3_nt: TGCAGCGTTAAAAAAGCATCTGGTAACACTGAAGCTTTCTTT

j_call: TRBJ2-7
v_call: TRBV20-1
clone_size: once
d_call: TRBD1
cdr3_aa: CSALAGTVQYEQYF
cdr3_nt: TGCAGTGCGCTCGCCGGGACAGTTCAGTACGAGCAGTACTTC

j_call: TRBJ2-1
v_call: TRBV6-2/TRBV6-3
clone_size: few
d_call: -
cdr3_aa: CASSLGGFVDEQFF
cdr3_nt: TGTGCCAGCAGCCTTGGGGGGTTTGTCGATGAGCAGTTCTTC

j_call: TRBJ2-1
v_call: TRBV12-3/TRBV12-4
clone_size: many
d_call: -
cdr3_aa: CASSFPMTDEQFF
cdr3_nt: TGTGCCAGCAGTTTCCCGATGACGGATGAGCAGTTCTTC

j_call: TRBJ2-5
v_call: TRBV9
clone_size: few
d_call: -
cdr3_aa: CASSVGFQETQYF
cdr3_nt: TGTGCCAGCAGCGTGGGGTTCCAAGAGACCCAGTACTTC

j_call: TRBJ2-4
v_call: TRBV28
clone_size: -
d_call: -
cdr3_aa: CASTRSRAENIQYF
cdr3_nt: TGTGCCAGCACCCGTTCAAGGGCGGAAAACATTCAGTACTTC

j_call: TRBJ2-7
v_call: TRBV29-1
clone_size: many
d_call: TRBD1
cdr3_aa: CSGLTGLGEQYF
cdr3_nt: TGCAGCGGCCTGACAGGGTTGGGCGAGCAGTACTTC

j_call: TRBJ2-5
v_call: TRBV20-1
clone_size: -
d_call: -
cdr3_aa: CSARDLFNEQETQYF
cdr3_nt: TGCAGTGCTAGAGATTTATTCAACGAACAAGAGACCCAGTACTTC

j_call: TRBJ2-2
v_call: TRBV2
clone_size: few
d_call: -
cdr3_aa: CASRPGPNTGELFF
cdr3_nt: TGTGCCAGCAGGCCGGGGCCTAACACCGGGGAGCTGTTTTTT

j_call: TRBJ2-3
v_call: TRBV7-2
clone_size: many
d_call: -
cdr3_aa: CATRPARGASDTQYF
cdr3_nt: TGTGCCACCCGGCCCGCGCGGGGTGCATCAGATACGCAGTATTTT

j_call: TRBJ1-1
v_call: TRBV19
clone_size: -
d_call: TRBD1
cdr3_aa: CASSGSRSGTGGYGTEAFF
cdr3_nt: TGTGCCAGTAGTGGTTCGAGGTCCGGGACAGGGGGATATGGGACTGAAGCTTTCTTT

j_call: TRBJ2-4
v_call: TRBV7-2
clone_size: many
d_call: -
cdr3_aa: CASSTPGRKNIQYF
cdr3_nt: TGTGCCAGCAGCACCCCGGGGCGCAAAAACATTCAGTACTTC

j_call: TRBJ2-5
v_call: TRBV30
clone_size: many
d_call: -
cdr3_aa: CAWHQGLGETQYF
cdr3_nt: TGTGCCTGGCATCAGGGTCTGGGAGAGACCCAGTACTTC

j_call: TRBJ2-1
v_call: TRBV20-1
clone_size: -
d_call: TRBD2
cdr3_aa: CSAFSSGIENEQFF
cdr3_nt: TGCAGTGCCTTTAGTAGCGGGATAGAGAATGAGCAGTTCTTC

j_call: TRBJ2-3
v_call: TRBV5-5
clone_size: -
d_call: TRBD2
cdr3_aa: CASFPLAGYTDTQYF
cdr3_nt: TGTGCCAGCTTCCCACTAGCGGGGTACACAGATACGCAGTATTTT

j_call: TRBJ2-5
v_call: TRBV7-9
clone_size: few
d_call: -
cdr3_aa: CASSLVGGSETQYF
cdr3_nt: TGTGCCAGCAGCTTAGTCGGGGGCTCGGAGACCCAGTACTTC

j_call: TRBJ2-7
v_call: TRBV3-1
clone_size: few
d_call: -
cdr3_aa: CASSQDLIAEQYF
cdr3_nt: TGTGCCAGCAGCCAAGACCTGATCGCCGAGCAGTACTTC

j_call: TRBJ2-2
v_call: TRBV4-3
clone_size: -
d_call: -
cdr3_aa: CASSQETLGTGELFF
cdr3_nt: TGCGCCAGCAGCCAAGAGACCCTTGGCACCGGGGAGCTGTTTTTT